Sequencing of this T cell receptor beta chain was carried out in a study of neurological immune-mediated disorders. The cDNA was synthesized by 5'RACE incorporating 10-nucleotide random UMIs. MiXCR, run by TCRdb on the 5' RACE reads, gives a single entry per CDR3 protein. The profile shows 75,000 to 85,000 distinct CDR3 sequences, 15% to 20% of them singletons. General study findings and limits: The level of TCR clonal expansion was highest in patients with HTLV-1-associated myelopathy and lowest in multiple sclerosis, where it fell below the level seen in healthy controls. CDR3 amino acid sequences of expanded clones were not shared across subjects, a result suggesting private repertoires in all groups.

The CDR3 has 15 residues. From 2 million PBMCs stored at -80 C, the unsorted libraries were generated. This clonotype occurred many times. Its specificity is unknown. Sequenced input: PBMCs. The chain recombines TRBV21-1 with TRBJ1-1. TRBV21-1 is termed a pseudogene. This TCR came from a woman aged 40 to 55 in good health. The CDR3 region is CASSKATARNTEAFF. CDR3 in DNA: TGTGCCAGCAGCAAAGCGACAGCTCGGAACACTGAAGCTTTCTTT.